Following are 29 T cell receptor beta chains from one sample sequenced in a study of OX40 agonist ivuxolimab in advanced cancers. Here immunoSEQ multiplex PCR was the method, and the copy in TCRdb shows in-frame clones only, minus some. The sample includes 15,000 to 20,000 clones, 65% to 90% seen only once; the top ten take around 15%. This material consisted of CD4+ or CD8+ T cells sorted from blood, taken in a trial of the OX40 agonist ivuxolimab. These receptors all stem from an adult with an advanced solid tumor such as melanoma, head and neck, liver or kidney cancer.

The genes are TRBV30 and TRBJ1-5, with TRBD1 identical over 10 bases. This CDR3 has 14 residues. Germline values: CDR1 GTSNPN, CDR2 SVGIG (reference sequence). V lost 2 bases and J lost 5; bases outside the gene matches: 3. The CDR3 DNA is TGTGCCTGGAGTAGGGGGACAGGGGATCAGCCCCAGCATTTT. Its protein is CAWSRGTGDQPQHF.

This rearrangement joins TRBV21-1 to TRBJ2-5; the table names TRBD1, a call not compared with the DNA. TRBV21-1 is annotated as a pseudogene. The CDR3 is 15 residues long. The CDR3 region has the DNA TGTGCCAGCAGCAACAGAATCCCGTTCCAAGAGACCCAGTACTTC. It is translated as CASSNRIPFQETQYF.

The chain combines TRBV7-2 with TRBJ1-1; weak D call: TRBD1 (5 bases). The CDR3 is 12 residues long. In germline, CDR1 is SGHTA, CDR2 FQGNSA. V shed 3 bases and J shed 5 bases, with 7 bases lying between them. The CDR3 spells CASSFWGTEAFF. The CDR3 DNA reads as TGTGCCAGCAGCTTTTGGGGGACTGAAGCTTTCTTT.

The chain employs TRBV5-5 and TRBJ2-2; no definite D call. V lost 4 bases and J 6 bases, leaving 16 bases between the germline ends. Looked up from germline, CDR1 is SGHKS and CDR2 is YYEKEE (reference sequence). The CDR3 totals 15 residues. The CDR3 DNA is TGTGCCAGCAGCGGACCAGGCTTCGGTTCCGGGGAGCTGTTTTTT. It translates to CASSGPGFGSGELFF.

This rearrangement joins TRBV10-3 to TRBJ2-1; 7 bases agree with TRBD2. The length of the CDR3 is 14 residues. V trimming: 7 bases; J trimming: 5 bases; junction bases outside the gene matches: 8. CDR1 is ENHRY, CDR2 SYGVKD, per germline. The CDR3 spells CAIKGASGNNEQFF. In nucleotides, the CDR3 is TGTGCCATCAAAGGGGCTAGCGGAAACAATGAGCAGTTCTTC.

The CDR3 loop is CASSLRDSYGYTF. CDR3 coding DNA: TGTGCCAGCAGCTTGAGGGATAGCTATGGCTACACCTTC. The chain is built from TRBV5-6 and TRBJ1-2; no reliable D call. Trimming took 1 base from V and 4 from J, leaving 8 bases between them. This CDR3 has 13 amino acids. The germline V gene encodes CDR1 SGHDT and CDR2 YYEEEE. The variable domain in full, with the rest retrieved from reference TRBV5-6 and TRBJ1-2, is DAGVTQSPTHLIKTRGQQVTLRCSPKSGHDTVSWYQQALGQGPQFIFQYYEEEERQRGNFPDRFSGHQFPNYSSELNVNALLLGDSALYLCASSLRDSYGYTFGSGTRLTVV.

The chain is built from TRBV28 and TRBJ1-4; TRBD1 agrees at 9 bases. Germline CDR1 is MDHEN and CDR2 is SYDVKM. Trimming cost V 4 bases and J 8 bases; bases outside gene matches: 8. The CDR3 sequence is 15 residues long. The CDR3 DNA is TGTGCCAGCAGTTCCCCGGGACAGGGAAAAGAAAAACTGTTTTTT. Protein product: CASSSPGQGKEKLFF.

This chain links TRBV5-1 with TRBJ1-6; TRBD1 matches at 12 bases. Germline loops: CDR1 SGHRS, CDR2 YFSETQ. This CDR3 spans 18 amino acids. The ends lost 0 bases at V and 8 bases at J; junction bases unmatched: 9. This CDR3 is CASSLGEGQGAADSPLHF. The CDR3 bases are TGCGCCAGCAGCTTGGGTGAGGGACAGGGGGCAGCGGATTCACCCCTCCACTTT.

The gene calls are TRBV4-1 and TRBJ1-4; D not certain. Between the trimmed V and J ends, which lost 3 bases and 4 bases, there was a span of 18 bases. The CDR3 runs to 17 residues. CDR1 is MGHRA and CDR2 is YSYEKL in the germline V gene. CDR3 sequence (DNA): TGCGCCAGCAGCCACCGATACCCTCCGGAAGTTAATGAAAAACTGTTTTTT. Translating gives CASSHRYPPEVNEKLFF.

This chain's CDR3 is CAWRGVYNSPLHF. DNA for the CDR3: TGTGCCTGGAGAGGCGTTTATAATTCACCCCTCCACTTT. The chain combines TRBV30 with TRBJ1-6; D ambiguous. Deletions cut 3 bases from V and 4 bases from J, with 7 bases between. This CDR3 region has 13 residues. CDR1 and CDR2 (germline): GTSNPN, SVGIG (reference sequence).

The chain employs TRBV29-1 and TRBJ2-7; D possibly corresponds to TRBD1 (6 bases). Germline assignment: CDR1 SQVTM and CDR2 ANQGSEA. The V end lost 5 bases, the J end lost 1 base, and 18 bases lay between the germline ends. The CDR3 is 15 residues long. The CDR3 region is CSVSDSLGASYEQYF. In nucleotides, the CDR3 is TGCAGCGTTTCGGACAGTCTGGGGGCATCCTACGAGCAGTACTTC.

This chain's CDR3 is CAAGTGGNQPQHF. In nucleotides, the CDR3 is TGTGCCGCTGGGACAGGGGGCAATCAGCCCCAGCATTTT. The chain links TRBV10-3 to TRBJ1-5, with 10 bases matching TRBD1. CDR3 length: 13 amino acids. Losses at the gene ends were 11 bases for V and 2 bases for J; bases not matched to a gene: 3. Germline values: CDR1 ENHRY, CDR2 SYGVKD.

This clone is a singleton in its sample. The CDR3 ends on some other residue instead of the conserved phenylalanine or tryptophan, so this is likely a read error. The chain is built from TRBV2 and TRBJ1-1, with 7 bases lining up with TRBD1. After removal of 6 bases from V and 1 base from J, the junction contained 5 bases not matched to a gene. This CDR3 comprises 14 residues. Germline loops: CDR1 SNHLY, CDR2 FYNNEI. The CDR3 region is CASRVDRANTEAFL. In DNA, the CDR3 is TGTGCCAGCAGGGTCGACAGGGCGAACACTGAAGCTTTCCTT.

The V gene is TRBV19, the J gene TRBJ2-6; 7 positions agree with TRBD1. The CDR3 totals 18 residues. Germline CDR1 is LNHDA and CDR2 is SQIVND (reference sequence). The V and J ends lost 7 bases and 0 bases, in that order; junction bases with no gene match: 12. In DNA form, the CDR3 reads TGTGCCAGTACAAGGGGGCTCGTCGGAGGCTCTGGGGCCAACGTCCTGACTTTC. It is translated as CASTRGLVGGSGANVLTF.

This chain links TRBV10-3 with TRBJ2-2, with 8 bases aligning to TRBD1. From germline, CDR1 is ENHRY and CDR2 SYGVKD. This CDR3 region has 15 residues. Trimming at V came to 4 bases and at J to 4 bases, leaving 5 bases not matched to a gene. The chain's CDR3 is CAISAQGAGTGELFF. The CDR3 bases are TGTGCCATCAGTGCCCAGGGGGCTGGCACCGGGGAGCTGTTTTTT.

The rearrangement joins TRBV11-2 to TRBJ2-7; weak D call: TRBD2 (5 bases). V was pared by 0 bases and J by 3 bases, with 9 bases between. CDR1 and CDR2 (germline): SGHAT, FQNNGV. The CDR3 totals 14 residues. The CDR3 region is CASSLEVGSYEQYF. The DNA of the CDR3 is TGTGCCAGCAGCTTAGAGGTTGGGAGCTACGAGCAGTACTTC.

Only one count was recorded for this clone. Here the CDR3 reads CASSRGQNYEQYF. CDR3 coding DNA: TGCGCCAGCAGCCGGGGGCAGAACTACGAGCAGTACTTC. The chain joins TRBV4-3 to TRBJ2-7, with D possibly matching TRBD1 (6 bases). The CDR3 totals 13 residues. Trimming took 4 bases from V and 3 from J, leaving 10 bases between them. CDR1 and CDR2 from the germline V gene are LGHNA and YSLEER.

The chain recombines TRBV2 with TRBJ1-1; D not certain. The CDR3 runs 14 residues. V shed 5 bases and J shed 3 bases, with 13 bases lying between them. CDR1 is SNHLY and CDR2 is FYNNEI in the germline V gene. The CDR3 nucleotides are TGTGCCAGCAGTCCTGTCATACCCTACACTGAAGCTTTCTTT. Translating gives CASSPVIPYTEAFF.

This chain joins TRBV19 and TRBJ1-2; D possibly corresponds to TRBD1 (5 bases). V was pared by 7 bases and J by 3 bases, with 21 bases between. The CDR3 is 16 residues long. The V gene's germline CDR1 is LNHDA and CDR2 SQIVND (reference sequence). The CDR3 coding sequence is TGTGCCAGTACCACGCTCCTCCCAGGGCGGGACTATGGCTACACCTTC. Translated, it gives CASTTLLPGRDYGYTF.

The CDR3 is CASSSLRGQREQFF. The CDR3 nucleotides read TGTGCCAGCAGTTCGCTGAGAGGCCAACGTGAGCAGTTCTTC. This chain uses TRBV28 with TRBJ2-1; D call uncertain. The CDR3 consists of 14 residues. Germline loops: CDR1 MDHEN, CDR2 SYDVKM. Trimming took off 4 bases at V and 9 bases at J, with 16 bases between the two ends.

The chain joins TRBV6-6 to TRBJ1-3; TRBD1 aligns across 7 bases. From germline, CDR1 is MNHNY and CDR2 SVGAGI (reference sequence). V lost 9 bases, J lost 1 base, and 9 bases stayed unmatched. The CDR3 runs to 15 residues. The CDR3 region has the DNA TGTGCCAGTTATCGAGCAGGGGGATCTGGAAACACCATATATTTT. Translating gives CASYRAGGSGNTIYF.

V and J are TRBV2 and TRBJ2-7; D is possibly TRBD1 (5 bases). CDR1 and CDR2 from the germline V gene are SNHLY and FYNNEI. This CDR3 is 12 amino acids long. Trimming pared 7 bases from V and 4 bases from J, leaving 11 bases between. The CDR3 is CASKSGPYEQYF. The CDR3, as DNA: TGTGCCAGCAAATCAGGGCCATACGAGCAGTACTTC. The full variable domain, its missing parts supplied by reference TRBV2 and TRBJ2-7, is EPEVTQTPSHQVTQMGQEVILRCVPISNHLYFYWYRQILGQKVEFLVSFYNNEISEKSEIFDDQFSVERPDGSNFTLKIRSTKLEDSAMYFCASKSGPYEQYFGPGTRLTVT.

The J gene is TRBJ2-1, the V gene TRBV29-1, with D unclear. The CDR3 length is 15 residues. Trimming stripped 4 bases from V and 0 bases from J, with 13 bases between. CDR1 is SQVTM, CDR2 ANQGSEA, per germline. The CDR3 region is CSVVGPTRSYNEQFF. The CDR3 DNA is TGCAGCGTTGTCGGGCCCACCCGCTCCTACAATGAGCAGTTCTTC.

This sequence joins TRBV19 and TRBJ1-1; 10 positions match TRBD1. CDR1 LNHDA and CDR2 SQIVND come from the germline V gene (reference sequence). CDR3 size: 16 residues. The V segment lost 5 bases and the J segment 4 bases; nucleotides outside the gene matches: 10. The CDR3 sequence: CASSFRDRGRGTEAFF. CDR3 coding DNA: TGTGCCAGTAGTTTCCGGGACAGGGGACGCGGCACTGAAGCTTTCTTT.

The rearrangement uses TRBV18 and TRBJ1-4, with 9 nucleotides matching TRBD1. Losses at the gene ends were 3 bases for V and 7 bases for J; bases not matched to a gene: 0. Germline V gives CDR1 KGHSH, CDR2 LQKENI. The CDR3 sequence is 13 residues long. The CDR3, as DNA: TGTGCCAGCTCACCGGGACAGGGTGAAAAACTGTTTTTT. As protein: CASSPGQGEKLFF.

This chain joins TRBV7-2 and TRBJ2-7, with 16 bases matching TRBD2. Germline CDR1 reads SGHTA; CDR2 reads FQGNSA. CDR3 length: 18 amino acids. V was clipped by 4 bases and J by 4 bases; unmatched bases: 10. CDR3 in amino acids: CASSSRGGTSGGGYEQYF. The CDR3 nucleotides read TGTGCCAGCAGCTCCCGCGGAGGGACTAGCGGGGGGGGTTACGAGCAGTACTTC.

The chain has TRBV7-2 and TRBJ2-1, with 8 bases that match TRBD2. The CDR3 is 16 residues long. The germline V gene encodes CDR1 SGHTA and CDR2 FQGNSA. V dropped 4 bases and J dropped 9; count of bases not matched to a gene: 14. The CDR3 coding sequence is TGTGCCAGCAGCTCGCAACCGGGACTAGAGGGGCGTGAGCAGTTCTTC. Translated: CASSSQPGLEGREQFF.

V is TRBV9 and J is TRBJ1-1, with 9 positions matching TRBD1. Germline lookup yields CDR1 SGDLS and CDR2 YYNGEE. CDR3 length: 15 amino acids. J gave up 4 bases and V 4 bases, and 8 bases lay outside the gene matches. The CDR3 coding sequence is TGTGCCAGCAGCCCTCGAGGACAGGGGAGCACTGAAGCTTTCTTT. Translation: CASSPRGQGSTEAFF. The whole variable domain, remainder taken from reference TRBV9 and TRBJ1-1, is DSGVTQTPKHLITATGQRVTLRCSPRSGDLSVYWYQQSLDQGLQFLIQYYNGEERAKGNILERFSAQQFPDLHSELNLSSLELGDSALYFCASSPRGQGSTEAFFGQGTRLTVV.

This clone was counted once. The V and J genes are TRBV11-3 and TRBJ2-1, with D uncertain. CDR1 and CDR2 from the germline V gene are SGHNT and YENEEA. CDR3 length equals 14 residues. Trimming pared 5 bases from V and 4 bases from J, leaving 12 bases between. The CDR3 DNA is TGTGCCAGCAGCCCTGCTGTTGGGTACAATGAGCAGTTCTTC. This translates into CASSPAVGYNEQFF.